The 22 T cell receptor beta chains in this list originate from one sample, sequenced in a study of T cell responses to AZD1222 COVID-19 vaccine. The protocol was immunoSEQ multiplex PCR, while the TCRdb copy is restricted to in-frame clones and leaves out a portion. The top ten hold roughly 8% of the sample, which has roughly 99,000 clones, 90% to 95% seen once. The source was peripheral blood, collected 28 days after the second AZD1222 dose. These receptors came from an adult who received the AZD1222 COVID-19 vaccine.

This chain links TRBV10-2 with TRBJ1-2; the D is unclear. The germline V and J ends were trimmed by 3 bases and 4 bases, with 12 bases remaining between them. The CDR3 has 14 residues. The V gene's germline CDR1 is WSHSY and CDR2 SAAADI. The CDR3 region is CASSDPSPLYGYTF. CDR3 DNA sequence: TGCGCCAGCAGTGACCCGAGTCCGCTCTATGGCTACACCTTC.

The chain is built from TRBV18 and TRBJ2-2; D ambiguous. CDR1 is KGHSH and CDR2 is LQKENI in the germline V gene. V was clipped by 3 bases and J by 2 bases, with 7 bases between them. This CDR3 is built from 14 residues. Here the CDR3 reads CASSPQLNTGELFF. The CDR3 region has the DNA TGTGCCAGCTCACCTCAGCTTAACACCGGGGAGCTGTTTTTT.

V gene TRBV7-6 combines with J gene TRBJ2-5; 13 nucleotides agree with TRBD2. V was clipped by 5 bases and J by 7 bases; unmatched bases: 16. Germline loops: CDR1 SGHVS, CDR2 FNYEAQ. The CDR3 runs 18 residues. CDR3 region: CASSQTGTSGTLVGTQYF. CDR3 bases: TGTGCCAGCAGCCAAACCGGGACTAGCGGGACCCTAGTCGGGACCCAGTACTTC.

The rearrangement links TRBV5-4 to TRBJ2-1; D remains unclear. The CDR3 covers 12 residues. CDR1 and CDR2 (germline): SGHNT, YYREEE (reference sequence). With 2 bases removed from V and 11 bases from J, the gap between germline ends came to 11 bases. The CDR3 nucleotides are TGTGCCAGCAGCTTATCCGGGCATAAGCAGTTCTTC. Protein product: CASSLSGHKQFF.

The chain combines TRBV18 with TRBJ1-1; a possible D gene is TRBD1 (6 bases). The length of the CDR3 is 16 residues. Trimming took 2 bases from V and 2 from J, leaving 15 bases between them. Per the germline V gene, CDR1 is KGHSH and CDR2 is LQKENI. The CDR3 DNA follows: TGTGCCAGCTCACCATTCCAGGGGACACAAAACACTGAAGCTTTCTTT. Its protein is CASSPFQGTQNTEAFF.

V gene TRBV20-1 combines with J gene TRBJ2-1, with 10 bases aligning to TRBD2. V was clipped by 3 bases and J by 8 bases; unmatched bases: 7. The CDR3 sequence is 14 residues long. CDR1 is DFQATT and CDR2 is SNEGSKA in the germline V gene (reference sequence). The CDR3 sequence: CSASLLAGVYEQFF. The CDR3 DNA is TGCAGTGCTAGTCTCCTAGCGGGAGTTTATGAGCAGTTCTTC.

The chain couples TRBV5-6 to TRBJ2-2, with 8 bases aligning to TRBD2. The CDR3 has 14 amino acids. The V gene's germline CDR1 is SGHDT and CDR2 YYEEEE. Losses at the gene ends were 4 bases for V and 6 bases for J; bases not matched to a gene: 5. CDR3 loop: CASSTGGAAGELFF. CDR3 DNA sequence: TGTGCCAGCAGCACCGGGGGGGCGGCCGGGGAGCTGTTTTTT.

This chain joins TRBV5-6 and TRBJ1-1; TRBD1 might be the D (6 bases). V was clipped by 4 bases and J by 7 bases, with 11 bases between them. Germline assignment: CDR1 SGHDT and CDR2 YYEEEE. The CDR3 spans 12 residues. The CDR3 protein is CASSARGGEAFF. CDR3 DNA: TGTGCCAGCAGCGCTAGGGGGGGTGAAGCTTTCTTT.

This chain uses TRBV5-6 with TRBJ2-7, with 7 bases lining up with TRBD1. This CDR3 comprises 12 residues. Germline CDR1 SGHDT, CDR2 YYEEEE. Trimming removed 3 bases from V and 4 bases from J; junction bases left unmatched: 1. The CDR3 sequence: CASSSGGYEQYF. The CDR3 DNA follows: TGTGCCAGCAGCTCAGGGGGTTACGAGCAGTACTTC.

The rearrangement uses TRBV5-1 and TRBJ1-1; D is uncertain. This CDR3 region has 12 residues. Between the trimmed V and J ends, which lost 0 bases and 6 bases, there was a span of 6 bases. Germline CDR1 and CDR2: SGHRS and YFSETQ. The CDR3 protein is CASSLGGPEAFF. CDR3 nucleotides: TGCGCCAGCAGCTTGGGAGGGCCTGAAGCTTTCTTT.

The chain carries TRBV27 and TRBJ1-5; unclear D gene. The CDR3 extends over 12 amino acids. The V and J ends lost 6 bases and 7 bases respectively, with 10 bases between them. Germline V CDR1 and CDR2: MNHEY, SMNVEV (reference sequence). The CDR3 reads CASRNLGQPQHF. The CDR3 nucleotides read TGTGCCAGCAGGAATCTCGGGCAGCCCCAGCATTTT.

The chain employs TRBV6-5 and TRBJ1-6, with a tentative D call TRBD1 (6 bases). The CDR3 has 15 residues. In germline, CDR1 is MNHEY, CDR2 SVGAGI. The V and J ends lost 6 bases and 7 bases respectively, with 16 bases between them. CDR3 DNA sequence: TGTGCCAGCAGCACGCCGGGACATAGAAATTCACCCCTCCACTTT. This sequence encodes CASSTPGHRNSPLHF.

The rearrangement joins TRBV24-1 to TRBJ2-3, with TRBD1 identical over 7 bases. Germline values: CDR1 KGHDR, CDR2 SFDVKD. The V segment lost 0 bases and the J segment 6 bases; nucleotides outside the gene matches: 8. The CDR3 consists of 16 residues. The CDR3 DNA is TGTGCCACCAGTGATTTGAGACAGGGAATTATGGATACGCAGTATTTT. Residues: CATSDLRQGIMDTQYF.

This clone occurred once. This chain links TRBV7-8 with TRBJ1-1, with a weak D call TRBD1 (5 bases). The germline V and J ends were trimmed by 5 bases and 1 base, with 8 bases remaining between them. The germline V gene has CDR1 SGHVS and CDR2 FQNEAQ. The CDR3 totals 13 residues. The CDR3 sequence: CASSRGGNTEAFF. In DNA form, the CDR3 reads TGTGCCAGCAGCCGGGGGGGGAACACTGAAGCTTTCTTT.

This rearrangement joins TRBV9 to TRBJ2-1, with D perhaps TRBD1 or TRBD2 (5 bases each). The V end lost 4 bases, the J end lost 2 bases, and 16 bases lay between the germline ends. Germline V gene sequence: CDR1 SGDLS, CDR2 YYNGEE. This CDR3 has 16 amino acids. The DNA of the CDR3 is TGTGCCAGCAGCCCTACCGGGACCCCAGCCTACAATGAGCAGTTCTTC. It specifies CASSPTGTPAYNEQFF.

This chain uses TRBV18 with TRBJ1-4; tentative D call: TRBD1 (5 bases). Looked up from germline, CDR1 is KGHSH and CDR2 is LQKENI. Deletions cut 4 bases from V and 8 bases from J, with 14 bases between. This CDR3 spans 14 amino acids. The chain's CDR3 is CASSQRGRGEKLFF. Here the CDR3 DNA reads TGTGCCAGCTCACAGCGGGGCCGAGGGGAAAAACTGTTTTTT.

The gene calls are TRBV5-4 and TRBJ1-2, with D maybe TRBD1 (5 bases). The CDR3 has 12 residues. Germline V gene sequence: CDR1 SGHNT, CDR2 YYREEE (reference sequence). V was pared by 4 bases and J by 8 bases, with 12 bases between. In DNA, the CDR3 is TGTGCCAGCAGCCAGGACACGGAGGGCTACACCTTC. This gives the protein CASSQDTEGYTF.

J is TRBJ2-1 and V is TRBV11-2; 10 nucleotides align to TRBD2. Germline V gene data show CDR1 as SGHAT and CDR2 as FQNNGV. The trim removed 4 bases at V and 5 bases at J, leaving 5 bases unmatched. The CDR3 runs to 15 residues. DNA of the CDR3: TGTGCCAGCAGCTACTACAGCGGGAGGGACAATGAGCAGTTCTTC. This codes for CASSYYSGRDNEQFF.

This chain uses TRBV4-1 with TRBJ1-5; 9 bases line up with TRBD1. CDR3 length: 14 amino acids. Germline CDR1 and CDR2: MGHRA and YSYEKL. Trimming cost V 3 bases and J 5 bases; bases outside gene matches: 2. CDR3 region: CASSQGQGDQPQHF. The CDR3 region has the DNA TGCGCCAGCAGCCAGGGACAGGGTGATCAGCCCCAGCATTTT.

The genes are TRBV15 and TRBJ1-1; possible D gene TRBD1, 6 bases. Germline assignment: CDR1 LNHNV and CDR2 YYDKDF (reference sequence). CDR3 size: 13 residues. V was clipped by 7 bases and J by 5 bases, with 14 bases between them. CDR3 residues: CATTVKQGTEAFF. The CDR3, as DNA: TGTGCCACCACTGTTAAACAGGGTACTGAAGCTTTCTTT.

The chain is built from TRBV7-9 and TRBJ2-1; D remains unclear. Germline CDR1 and CDR2: SEHNR and FQNEAQ (reference sequence). The CDR3 has 13 amino acids. V lost 1 base, J lost 6 bases, and 7 bases lay in between. The CDR3 here is CASSLGVLNEQFF. DNA of the CDR3: TGTGCCAGCAGCTTAGGAGTGCTCAATGAGCAGTTCTTC.

The V and J genes are TRBV9 and TRBJ1-2; D not certain. Trimming cost V 3 bases and J 0 bases, with 6 bases left between them. Germline V CDR1 and CDR2: SGDLS, YYNGEE. The CDR3 loop spans 13 amino acids. The CDR3 nucleotides are TGTGCCAGCAGCGGGGTTACTAACTATGGCTACACCTTC. It translates to CASSGVTNYGYTF.